This entry concerns a single TCR beta chain. Antigen: not known. These data belong to a study of blood T cells in healthy people across ages. Looking at the study overall: Template switching caught about one barcoded beta molecule for each two T cells. Study-level results: Per million T cells, TCR beta diversity dropped about linearly as age rose.

The CDR3 contains 14 residues. Germline V gene data show CDR1 as SGHRS and CDR2 as YFSETQ. The V and J ends lost 3 bases and 3 bases respectively, with 9 bases between them. Then a second PCR, running about 6 to 11 cycles, was carried out with a sample-barcoded 5' primer and a J-beta primer mix. TCRdb reprocessed the 5' RACE reads with MiXCR, giving one entry per CDR3 protein. In the table there are fewer than 1,200,000 distinct CDR3 sequences, less than 25% of which are singletons. A further study also used this sample, focusing on T cells of mothers and their children. As reported in that work: There was no detection of any persistent microchimeric T cell clones.

Sequencing was performed on blood. V is TRBV5-1 and J is TRBJ1-4; the D gene is possibly TRBD1 (5 bases). This receptor was obtained from a girl aged 2 to 10 in good health. CDR3 nucleotides: TGCGCCAGCAGCTCGGGAGGGGCTAATGAAAAACTGTTTTTT. Encoded protein: CASSSGGANEKLFF.